A selection of T cell receptor beta chains follows, all from one sample in a study of cytotoxic CD8 clonotypes in ibrutinib-treated CLL. Using immunoSEQ multiplex PCR, the repertoire was profiled, and TCRdb retains in-frame clones only, with some absent. This table has about 50,000 clones, about 57% appearing once. Sequencing used PBMCs, obtained after 24 months of ibrutinib treatment. The receptors here all came from a human donor with chronic lymphocytic leukemia. CDR3s include the opening cysteine and the closing phenylalanine or tryptophan. Fields, in order: clone size, J gene, D gene, V gene, CDR3 DNA, CDR3 protein. D genes are given only for firm matches. A clone size is listed for some rows: how often the clone was seen (once, few, many), or a class if it is expanded.

>NA|TRBJ2-1|TRBD2|TRBV6-5
TGTGCCAGCAGTTACAACGGGGGGGTATACAATGAGCAGTTCTTC
CASSYNGGVYNEQFF
>NA|TRBJ1-1|NA|TRBV13
TGTGCCAGCAGCTTAAACGCGAGGGGGAACACTGAAGCTTTCTTT
CASSLNARGNTEAFF
>NA|TRBJ2-1|NA|TRBV7-8
TGTGCCAGCAGCTTACGGGCCCCCCAGGGGGGGTTCTTTAATGAGCAGTTCTTC
CASSLRAPQGGFFNEQFF
>NA|TRBJ1-2|NA|TRBV30
TGTGCCTGGAGTGAGGGGGGCGCGGAGGATGGCTACACCTTC
CAWSEGGAEDGYTF
>NA|TRBJ1-2|TRBD1|TRBV2
TGTGCCAGCAGTGGACAGGGAGGGTTTGGCTACACCTTC
CASSGQGGFGYTF
>few|TRBJ1-4|NA|TRBV5-4
TGTGCCAGCAGCTCTGAGTTTGCAACTAATGAAAAACTGTTTTTT
CASSSEFATNEKLFF
>NA|TRBJ1-5|NA|TRBV6-4
TGTGCCAGCAGTGACGTGCAGCCCCAGCATTTT
CASSDVQPQHF
>NA|TRBJ1-1|NA|TRBV7-8
TGTGCCAGCAGCTTAGATTCGAACACTGAAGCTTTCTTT
CASSLDSNTEAFF
>once|TRBJ1-1|NA|TRBV2
TGTGCCAGCAGTTACACCTCGAACACTGAAGCTTTCTTT
CASSYTSNTEAFF
>few|TRBJ2-7|NA|TRBV9
TGTGCCAGCAGCGTAGGGGAGAGGGGCCACGAGCAGTACTTC
CASSVGERGHEQYF
>few|TRBJ1-5|TRBD1|TRBV2
TGTGCCAGCAGGAAGGACAGGGATCAGCCCCAGCATTTT
CASRKDRDQPQHF
>NA|TRBJ1-3|NA|TRBV6-9
TGTGCCAGCAGTTACGCTCGGATTGCAGGAAACACCATATATTTT
CASSYARIAGNTIYF
>once|TRBJ1-5|NA|TRBV6-5
TGTGCCAGCAGTTACGTGGCCGGGGGGGCCCAGCATTTT
CASSYVAGGAQHF
>NA|TRBJ1-1|NA|TRBV5-1
TGCGCCAGCAGCCCTTTTGGAGGGGACCCCGCTGGGAACACTGAAGCTTTCTTT
CASSPFGGDPAGNTEAFF
>NA|TRBJ2-2|TRBD1|TRBV5-1
TGCGCCAGCAGCTTGTGGGACAGTAACACCGGGGAGCTGTTTTTT
CASSLWDSNTGELFF
>NA|TRBJ1-5|NA|TRBV6-5
TGTGCCAGCAGCCAGACATCCCATAGCAATCAGCCCCAGCATTTT
CASSQTSHSNQPQHF
>NA|TRBJ2-7|NA|TRBV6-5
TGTGCCAGCAGTTACGGTCCAGGGATGGTATACGAGCAGTACTTC
CASSYGPGMVYEQYF
>NA|TRBJ2-5|TRBD2|TRBV4-2
TGTGCCAGCAGCCAAGACCGGGGGGGCCAAGAGACCCAGTACTTC
CASSQDRGGQETQYF
>NA|TRBJ1-1|NA|TRBV11-2
TGTGCCAGCACGACCCACTTGAACACTGAAGCTTTCTTT
CASTTHLNTEAFF
>medium-sized|TRBJ1-6|NA|TRBV19
TGTGCCAGTAGTATCACCGGGACCTCTAATTCACCCCTCCACTTT
CASSITGTSNSPLHF
>NA|TRBJ2-7|NA|TRBV28
TGTGCCAGCAGTTCACAGGTGACAAACTCCTACGAGCAGTACTTC
CASSSQVTNSYEQYF
>NA|TRBJ1-2|TRBD1|TRBV7-9
TGTGCCAGCAGCTTCCGACAGGGCAACGCCTATGGCTACACCTTC
CASSFRQGNAYGYTF
>once|TRBJ2-2|TRBD1|TRBV5-1
TGCGCCAGCAGCGAATCAACCGGGACAGGGTCCGGGGAGCTGTTTTTT
CASSESTGTGSGELFF
>few|TRBJ1-6|NA|TRBV14
TGTGCCAGCAGCCAAGATCAGGACAGAAGGGGCTCACCCCTCCACTTT
CASSQDQDRRGSPLHF
>NA|TRBJ2-2|NA|TRBV19
TGTGCCAGTCAAAAGTTGAGGCCAACCGGGGAGCTGTTTTTT
CASQKLRPTGELFF
>NA|TRBJ2-7|NA|TRBV6-1
TGTGCCAGCAGGGAGCTCTACGAGCAGTACTTC
CASRELYEQYF
>NA|TRBJ2-1|TRBD1|TRBV5-1
TGCGCCAGCAGCTGGCGGGACAGGGAGGTCAATGAGCAGTTCTTC
CASSWRDREVNEQFF
>NA|TRBJ1-5|TRBD1|TRBV2
TGTGCCAGCAGTGGACAGGGGCTAGGCAATCAGCCCCAGCATTTT
CASSGQGLGNQPQHF
>NA|TRBJ2-1|TRBD2|TRBV5-1
TGCGCCAGCAGCTTGGCGCGGGGGGAGCCTAATGAGCAGTTCTTC
CASSLARGEPNEQFF
>NA|TRBJ2-2|NA|TRBV29-1
TGCAGCGTTCGGGTAGCTTCCGCGGGGACCGGGGAGCTGTTTTTT
CSVRVASAGTGELFF
>NA|TRBJ1-5|NA|TRBV9
TGTGCCAGCAGCGTAGGGGGGGCAGGGAATCAGCCCCAGCATTTT
CASSVGGAGNQPQHF
>few|TRBJ2-1|TRBD2|TRBV4-2
TGTGCCAGCAGCCCCCGGAGTAGCGGGGGGGCCGGCAATGAGCAGTTCTTC
CASSPRSSGGAGNEQFF
>few|TRBJ1-6|NA|TRBV19
TGTGCCAGTAGTTTCTACTCCGCGAAACCCCTCCACTTT
CASSFYSAKPLHF
>few|TRBJ2-7|NA|TRBV5-5
TGTGCCAGCAGCTTGGTTCCGGACCTCTACGAGCAGTACTTC
CASSLVPDLYEQYF
>medium-sized|TRBJ1-2|NA|TRBV6-1
TGTGCCAGCAGTGATACAGGCCCGGGGACCTTC
CASSDTGPGTF
>NA|TRBJ1-5|NA|TRBV6-1
TGTGCCAGCAGTCAAGCGGGGGCCCAGCATTTT
CASSQAGAQHF
>NA|TRBJ1-1|NA|TRBV7-9
TGTGCCAGCAGCTTAGGCGGGGGTAAGAACACTGAAGCTTTCTTT
CASSLGGGKNTEAFF
>NA|TRBJ2-3|TRBD1|TRBV5-1
TGCGCCAGCAGCATCGGACAGGGAGGTTCGAGCACAGATACGCAGTATTTT
CASSIGQGGSSTDTQYF
>NA|TRBJ2-7|NA|TRBV6-1
TGTGCCAGCAGTAACCGGGTCTACGAGCAGTACTTC
CASSNRVYEQYF
>NA|TRBJ1-1|NA|TRBV11-2
TGTGCCAGCAGCTTAGGGCAGGAGAACACTGAAGCTTTCTTT
CASSLGQENTEAFF
>NA|TRBJ2-5|TRBD2|TRBV5-1
TGCGCCAGCAGAACCCCCGGACTAGCCTCAGAGACCCAGTACTTC
CASRTPGLASETQYF
>NA|TRBJ2-7|TRBD2|TRBV2
TGTGCCAGCACTCGACTAGCGGGGGCAAACGAGCAGTACTTC
CASTRLAGANEQYF
>few|TRBJ2-7|NA|TRBV2
TGTGCCAGCAAAGGTACAGGGCCCTACGAGCAGTACTTC
CASKGTGPYEQYF
>NA|TRBJ1-1|NA|TRBV29-1
NA
CSVGQGTRSFF
>NA|TRBJ2-7|TRBD1|TRBV4-1
TGCGCCAGCAGCCAACAACGAAATAGACAGGGCGATCAGTACTTC
CASSQQRNRQGDQYF
>NA|TRBJ1-2|TRBD1|TRBV5-1
TGCGCCAGCAGCTCCGGGACAGGGGGCGGTAGCTATGGCTACACCTTC
CASSSGTGGGSYGYTF
>many|TRBJ1-1|TRBD1|TRBV4-1
TGCGCCAGCAGCCCCAGAGGGGGGACAGGGGGTGCCTACACTGAAGCTTTCTTT
CASSPRGGTGGAYTEAFF
>NA|TRBJ2-7|TRBD2|TRBV2
TGTGCCAGCAGTGATCGGGCGGGACTAGCGGGGGGATACGAGCAGTACTTC
CASSDRAGLAGGYEQYF
>few|TRBJ1-1|NA|TRBV12-5
TGTGCTAGTGGTTTGGGATTGACTGAAGCTTTCTTT
CASGLGLTEAFF
>NA|TRBJ1-2|NA|TRBV19
TGTGCCAGTATCGCCCAGGGTTTGGGCTATGGCTACACCTTC
CASIAQGLGYGYTF
>NA|TRBJ1-6|NA|TRBV25-1
TGTGCCAGCAGTGAAGTGGGGAATTCACCCCTCCACTTT
CASSEVGNSPLHF
>NA|TRBJ1-2|TRBD1|TRBV13
TGTGCCAGCAGCTTAGACAGGGGGCGTTATGGCTACACCTTC
CASSLDRGRYGYTF
>NA|TRBJ2-7|TRBD1|TRBV11-2
TGTGCCAGCAGCTCTTCCACGGGACAGGGGAGCGAGCAGTACTTC
CASSSSTGQGSEQYF
>NA|TRBJ2-1|NA|TRBV5-4
TGTGCCAGCAGCTTGTTCGGGGGAGGTGAGCAGTTCTTC
CASSLFGGGEQFF